The 32 T cell receptor beta chains reported below all come from one sample, sequenced in a study of blood T cell repertoires in COVID-19 (dated by TCRdb to the early 2020s). The library was obtained by the immunoSEQ multiplex PCR assay. Sourced from immuneACCESS, this table was stored by TCRdb with only in-frame sequences that have V and J called. A share of the clones is absent; for the studies checked, an unresolved V gene accounts for under half, and the remainder has no known explanation. Within this sample are tens of thousands of clones, with around 87% of them counted one time only. The biggest ten clones account for under 6.5% of the sample. Sequencing was done on a sample of peripheral blood. These receptors were collected from a man aged 55 to 70 with active COVID-19.

The chain carries TRBV19 and TRBJ1-1; 7 bases agree with TRBD1. CDR3 size: 15 residues. V shed 10 bases and J 0 bases; nucleotides not matched to a gene: 11. CDR1 and CDR2 from the germline V gene are LNHDA and SQIVND (reference sequence). The CDR3 DNA reads TGTGCCACCTCCGGTCGGGGACAGATGAACACTGAAGCTTTCTTT. This codes for CATSGRGQMNTEAFF.

J is TRBJ2-1 and V is TRBV13; the match to TRBD2 covers 7 bases. After removal of 5 bases from V and 1 base from J, the junction contained 11 bases not matched to a gene. Germline-derived CDR1 and CDR2 are PRHDT and FYEKMQ (reference sequence). CDR3 length: 17 amino acids. CDR3 in DNA: TGTGCCAGCAGCCGCCCCGGGATAGCGGGTTCCTACAATGAGCAGTTCTTC. Protein product: CASSRPGIAGSYNEQFF. Full variable domain (missing parts from reference TRBV13 and TRBJ2-1): AAGVIQSPRHLIKEKRETATLKCYPIPRHDTVYWYQQGPGQDPQFLISFYEKMQSDKGSIPDRFSAQQFSDYHSELNMSSLELGDSALYFCASSRPGIAGSYNEQFFGPGTRLTVL.

This chain links TRBV4-1 with TRBJ2-2; D is possibly TRBD1 (6 bases). The CDR3 has 13 amino acids. The V gene's germline CDR1 is MGHRA and CDR2 YSYEKL. V gave up 6 bases and J gave up 3 bases, with 8 bases separating them. The DNA for the CDR3 is TGCGCCAGCAGAAACAGGGACACCGGGGAGCTGTTTTTT. Translated: CASRNRDTGELFF.

This chain connects TRBV6-5 to TRBJ2-7; TRBD2 agrees at 8 bases. With 2 bases clipped from V and 10 bases from J, the junction kept 16 bases outside the gene matches. This CDR3 contains 16 residues. CDR1 and CDR2 (germline): MNHEY, SVGAGI. The CDR3 reads CASSYDSLAGGSTQYF. In DNA form, the CDR3 reads TGTGCCAGCAGTTACGATAGCCTAGCGGGCGGATCGACACAGTACTTC.

The chain has TRBV4-1 and TRBJ2-3; no clear D gene. V gave up 0 bases and J gave up 8 bases, with 15 bases separating them. Germline CDR1 is MGHRA and CDR2 is YSYEKL. This CDR3 is 15 amino acids long. The CDR3 here is CASSQDSLFLGTQYF. As DNA, the CDR3 is TGCGCCAGCAGCCAAGATTCGCTTTTCCTAGGTACGCAGTATTTT.

This chain connects TRBV30 to TRBJ2-2; weak D call: TRBD2 (5 bases). Trimming pared 0 bases from V and 0 bases from J, leaving 14 bases between. The V gene's germline CDR1 is GTSNPN and CDR2 SVGIG (reference sequence). There are 17 residues in the CDR3. CDR3 bases: TGTGCCTGGAGTGTACGAGAAAGTAGCGCGAACACCGGGGAGCTGTTTTTT. It encodes CAWSVRESSANTGELFF. The full variable domain, with the rest looked up from reference TRBV30 and TRBJ2-2, is SQTIHQWPATLVQPVGSPLSLECTVEGTSNPNLYWYRQAAGRGLQLLFYSVGIGQISSEVPQNLSASRPQDRQFILSSKKLLLSDSGFYLCAWSVRESSANTGELFFGEGSRLTVL.

The chain recombines TRBV3-1 (or the pseudogene TRBV3-2) with TRBJ1-6, with 7 bases lining up with TRBD1. CDR3 size: 16 residues. Germline CDR1 reads LGHDT; CDR2 reads YNNKEL (reference sequence). After removal of 4 bases from V and 6 bases from J, the junction contained 9 bases not matched to a gene. This CDR3 is CASSRGQERGNSPLHF. Written as DNA, the CDR3 is TGTGCCAGCAGCCGAGGACAGGAGAGGGGTAATTCACCCCTCCACTTT.

This clone was recorded only once. The CDR3 DNA follows: TGTGCCAGCAGCTCTGATAGGACAGGGTTCGATGAGCAGTTCTTC. It yields the protein CASSSDRTGFDEQFF. The V and J genes are TRBV4-2 and TRBJ2-1; 8 nucleotides line up with TRBD1. The junction had 11 bases not matched to a gene; V was cut back by 5 bases and J by 8 bases. This CDR3 is built from 15 residues. The germline V gene encodes CDR1 LGHNA and CDR2 YNFKEQ.

The chain has TRBV28 and TRBJ2-7; 7 nucleotides match TRBD1. This CDR3 has 16 amino acids. Germline V gives CDR1 MDHEN, CDR2 SYDVKM. V was pared by 7 bases and J by 3 bases, with 15 bases of the junction left unmatched. The chain's CDR3 is CASTPSGGNFGYEQYF. The CDR3 nucleotides are TGTGCCAGCACCCCCTCAGGGGGTAATTTCGGCTACGAGCAGTACTTC.

J is TRBJ2-7 and V is TRBV10-2; D not resolved. The V gene lost 3 bases and the J gene lost 4 bases, with 4 bases spanning the gap. The CDR3 contains 11 residues. The germline V gene has CDR1 WSHSY and CDR2 SAAADI. The CDR3 spells CASSDGYEQYF. The CDR3 bases are TGCGCCAGCAGTGACGGTTACGAGCAGTACTTC.

The CDR3 bases are TGTGCCAGCAGTTCCTATTTGAACACTGAAGCTTTCTTT. Amino acids: CASSSYLNTEAFF. The rearrangement uses TRBV4-2 and TRBJ1-1; D is unclear. The V end was cut by 6 bases, the J end by 0 bases, with 8 bases between. Germline V gives CDR1 LGHNA, CDR2 YNFKEQ. The CDR3 length is 13 residues.

The chain combines TRBV7-2 with TRBJ2-7, with D uncertain. Germline V CDR1 and CDR2: SGHTA, FQGNSA. Trimming took 1 base from V and 1 from J, leaving 11 bases between them. This CDR3 has 15 amino acids. For the CDR3, the DNA is TGTGCCAGCAGCTTAGGAGGCTCTCTGTCCTACGAGCAGTACTTC. This gives the protein CASSLGGSLSYEQYF.

The CDR3 DNA sequence: TGTGCCAGTAACCGGGGGAGCTCCTACGAGCAGTACTTC. Its protein product is CASNRGSSYEQYF. The rearrangement links TRBV30 to TRBJ2-7; tentative D call: TRBD2 (6 bases). CDR1 is GTSNPN and CDR2 is SVGIG in the germline V gene (reference sequence). V was clipped by 8 bases and J by 0 bases, with 14 bases between them. CDR3 length: 13 residues.

The V call is TRBV10-2, the J call TRBJ1-4, with D unresolved. Germline CDR1 and CDR2: WSHSY and SAAADI. The length of the CDR3 is 15 residues. Trimming shortened V by 6 bases and J by 5 bases, and 16 bases separated the two germline ends. DNA of the CDR3: TGCGCCAGCAGGGTGGGTAGAGGAACCAATGAAAAACTGTTTTTT. This sequence encodes CASRVGRGTNEKLFF.

The genes are TRBV9 and TRBJ1-5, with 7 bases identical to TRBD1. V was pared by 4 bases and J by 5 bases, with 6 bases of the junction left unmatched. Germline CDR1 is SGDLS and CDR2 is YYNGEE. This CDR3 region has 14 residues. In nucleotides, the CDR3 is TGTGCCAGCAGCTCTCGGGACAGCTATCAGCCCCAGCATTTT. Translation: CASSSRDSYQPQHF.

The chain uses TRBV3-1 (or the pseudogene TRBV3-2) and TRBJ2-2; 9 bases line up with TRBD2. CDR1 is LGHDT, CDR2 YNNKEL, per germline (reference sequence). This CDR3 has 17 residues. J was trimmed by 3 bases and V by 2 bases; bases with no gene match: 7. The CDR3 DNA sequence: TGTGCCAGCAGCCAATATGGGAGCGGGGGGCACACCGGGGAGCTGTTTTTT. This encodes CASSQYGSGGHTGELFF.

V is TRBV6-1 and J is TRBJ2-5; TRBD1 aligns across 7 bases. After removal of 4 bases from V and 5 bases from J, the junction contained 16 bases not matched to a gene. Germline V gene sequence: CDR1 MNHNS, CDR2 SASEGT. The CDR3 is 17 residues long. This CDR3 reads CASSGILPGQRAETQYF. For the CDR3, the DNA is TGTGCCAGCAGTGGAATCTTACCGGGACAGAGAGCCGAGACCCAGTACTTC.

The chain recombines TRBV30 with TRBJ1-2, with 8 nucleotides matching TRBD1. The germline gives CDR1 GTSNPN, CDR2 SVGIG (reference sequence). The length of the CDR3 is 14 residues. V shed 2 bases, J shed 8 bases, and the junction held 10 bases outside the gene matches. The CDR3 region has the DNA TGTGCCTGGAGTTCCGGACAGGGTTATGTGGGCTACACCTTC. Its translation: CAWSSGQGYVGYTF. Filled out from reference TRBV30 and TRBJ1-2, the complete variable domain reads SQTIHQWPATLVQPVGSPLSLECTVEGTSNPNLYWYRQAAGRGLQLLFYSVGIGQISSEVPQNLSASRPQDRQFILSSKKLLLSDSGFYLCAWSSGQGYVGYTFGSGTRLTVV.

This clone is categorized as large (0.1 to 1%). The chain recombines TRBV12-3 or TRBV12-4 with TRBJ2-7, with D tentatively TRBD2 (6 bases). Trimming left V 3 bases short and J 2 bases short, with 8 bases between. The CDR3 totals 13 residues. The CDR3 is CASSFGGAYEQYF. The CDR3 DNA reads as TGTGCCAGCAGTTTCGGGGGTGCCTACGAGCAGTACTTC.

In the case of this clone: Other nucleotide sequences from this sample produce the same CDR3. This sequence joins TRBV6-5 and TRBJ1-1; 8 bases are a match to TRBD1. Germline CDR1 is MNHEY and CDR2 is SVGAGI. This CDR3 has 12 residues. V gave up 10 bases and J gave up 4 bases; unmatched junction bases: 5. DNA for the CDR3: TGTGCCACTACAGGGGGTGGCACTGAAGCTTTCTTT. Residues: CATTGGGTEAFF.

The chain carries TRBV3-1 (or the pseudogene TRBV3-2) and TRBJ1-6; 9 bases match TRBD1. With 2 bases clipped from V and 10 bases from J, the junction kept 12 bases outside the gene matches. Germline CDR1 LGHDT, CDR2 YNNKEL (reference sequence). The CDR3 runs to 17 residues. In DNA, the CDR3 is TGTGCCAGCAGCCAATTACCTCGGGGACAGGGCGGCTCACCCCTCCACTTT. It specifies CASSQLPRGQGGSPLHF.

This rearrangement joins TRBV20-1 to TRBJ1-2; D is unclear. The ends were cut back, 5 bases at V and 8 bases at J, with 12 bases in the middle. Germline CDR1 is DFQATT and CDR2 is SNEGSKA (reference sequence). This CDR3 is 11 amino acids long. The CDR3: CSAWSLMGYTF. In DNA, the CDR3 is TGCAGTGCTTGGAGCTTGATGGGCTACACCTTC.

The DNA for the CDR3 is TGTGCCAGTAGTAGGACAGGGAGAGGGGGCAATCAGCCCCAGCATTTT. Translation gives CASSRTGRGGNQPQHF. J is TRBJ1-5 and V is TRBV19; 8 nucleotides match TRBD1. The junction had 7 bases not matched to a gene; V was cut back by 4 bases and J by 2 bases. CDR1 and CDR2 (germline): LNHDA, SQIVND (reference sequence). The CDR3 spans 16 residues.

This clone has a single count. This chain uses TRBV9 with TRBJ2-1; 10 bases are shared with TRBD1. Germline values: CDR1 SGDLS, CDR2 YYNGEE. V dropped 4 bases and J dropped 8; count of bases not matched to a gene: 6. CDR3 size: 14 residues. The CDR3 DNA reads as TGTGCCAGCAGCCCGGAGGGACAGGGGTATGAGCAGTTCTTC. Its translation is CASSPEGQGYEQFF.

The chain has TRBV27 and TRBJ1-1; 7 positions agree with TRBD1. J gave up 1 base and V 1 base, and 9 bases lay outside the gene matches. The germline V gene has CDR1 MNHEY and CDR2 SMNVEV (reference sequence). This CDR3 is 17 amino acids long. CDR3 in amino acids: CASSLLGGHVGNTEAFF. In DNA form, the CDR3 reads TGTGCCAGCAGTTTATTAGGGGGCCATGTTGGGAACACTGAAGCTTTCTTT.

The chain recombines TRBV7-2 with TRBJ1-5; 7 nucleotides line up with TRBD1. CDR3 size: 15 residues. V trimming: 2 bases; J trimming: 7 bases; junction bases outside the gene matches: 8. Germline lookup yields CDR1 SGHTA and CDR2 FQGNSA. As DNA, the CDR3 is TGTGCCAGCAGCTTAACAGGGGACGGGGGACAGCCCCAGCATTTT. As protein: CASSLTGDGGQPQHF.

The chain uses TRBV18 and TRBJ2-3; D is perhaps TRBD1 (6 bases). CDR3 length: 12 amino acids. Germline V gene lookup returns CDR1 KGHSH and CDR2 LQKENI. The V end lost 3 bases, the J end lost 6 bases, and 7 bases lay between the germline ends. DNA of the CDR3: TGTGCCAGCTCACCTGACAGGGATACGCAGTATTTT. Translated, it gives CASSPDRDTQYF.

This clone has a single count. In nucleotides, the CDR3 is TGTGCCAGCAGCCCTTCCGGACAGGGGTGGGGTGGAAACACCATATATTTT. Its protein product is CASSPSGQGWGGNTIYF. The rearrangement uses TRBV3-1 (or the pseudogene TRBV3-2) and TRBJ1-3, with 9 positions matching TRBD1. J was trimmed by 3 bases and V by 4 bases; bases with no gene match: 10. This CDR3 is 17 amino acids long. Germline CDR1 is LGHDT and CDR2 is YNNKEL (reference sequence).

The J gene is TRBJ2-1, the V gene TRBV5-4; the match to TRBD1 covers 10 bases. Germline V gene lookup returns CDR1 SGHNT and CDR2 YYREEE (reference sequence). With V trimmed by 0 bases and J by 1 base, 4 bases remained unmatched. The CDR3 extends over 17 amino acids. The CDR3 DNA follows: TGTGCCAGCAGCTTGGCCCGGGACAGGGGATCCTACAATGAGCAGTTCTTC. Translating it yields CASSLARDRGSYNEQFF.

The chain employs TRBV7-8 and TRBJ2-2; a weak D match, TRBD2 (5 bases). The germline CDR1 and CDR2 sequences are SGHVS and FQNEAQ. The CDR3 is made up of 15 amino acids. V was pared by 4 bases and J by 2 bases, with 11 bases between. CDR3 in amino acids: CASSSWAGNTGELFF. For the CDR3, the DNA is TGTGCCAGCAGCTCCTGGGCGGGTAACACCGGGGAGCTGTTTTTT.

The chain links TRBV2 to TRBJ2-3; 9 nucleotides agree with TRBD2. The CDR3 consists of 15 residues. Germline CDR1 is SNHLY and CDR2 is FYNNEI. V was clipped by 5 bases and J by 6 bases; unmatched bases: 9. This chain's CDR3 is CASSISGGFGDTQYF. CDR3 DNA: TGTGCCAGCAGTATTAGCGGGGGTTTCGGGGATACGCAGTATTTT.

J is TRBJ2-1 and V is TRBV20-1; D might be TRBD1 (5 bases). V was cut by 3 bases and J by 3 bases, with 15 bases left in between. Germline V gene data show CDR1 as DFQATT and CDR2 as SNEGSKA (reference sequence). CDR3 size: 15 residues. The CDR3 reads CSASKGRAIYNEQFF. CDR3 nucleotide sequence: TGCAGTGCTAGTAAGGGCAGGGCTATCTACAATGAGCAGTTCTTC.